These 23 T cell receptor beta chains share one sample of origin, sequenced in a study of identical twins. TCRdb processed the 5' RACE reads anew with MiXCR; each CDR3 protein has one entry. The data show hundreds of thousands of distinct CDR3 sequences, approximately 7% seen once. In addition, the sample was reused for a study of yellow fever vaccine responses in identical twins.

Sequences were obtained from memory (CD45RO+) T cells sorted from blood. The receptor set was obtained from a woman under 30 in good health.

This clonotype was recorded at least ten times. This rearrangement joins TRBV5-1 to TRBJ2-5, with 11 bases that match TRBD2. Trimming at V came to 0 bases and at J to 1 base, leaving 5 bases not matched to a gene. The CDR3 runs to 17 residues. Germline V lookup: CDR1 SGHRS, CDR2 YFSETQ. The CDR3 is CASSLAPSGGPQETQYF. The DNA of the CDR3 is TGCGCCAGCAGCTTGGCCCCTAGCGGGGGGCCCCAAGAGACCCAGTACTTC.

This clonotype was observed at least ten times. This chain uses TRBV3-1 with TRBJ2-1, with 10 bases aligning to TRBD1. CDR3 size: 15 residues. V was pared by 6 bases and J by 7 bases, with 9 bases of the junction left unmatched. Germline CDR1 LGHDT, CDR2 YNNKEL (reference sequence). The CDR3 reads CASRIETGGLNEQFF. The CDR3 DNA follows: TGTGCCAGCAGAATTGAGACAGGGGGCCTGAATGAGCAGTTCTTC.

The V and J genes are TRBV27 and TRBJ2-1; D gene unclear. CDR1 and CDR2 (germline): MNHEY, SMNVEV (reference sequence). The CDR3 runs 12 residues. Trimming took 8 bases from V and 2 from J, leaving 7 bases between them. The CDR3 bases are TGTGCCAGCGGCCGCCCCTACAATGAGCAGTTCTTC. Translating it yields CASGRPYNEQFF.

In this sample, this clonotype turned up a few times. The rearrangement uses TRBV7-2 and TRBJ1-1; TRBD1 aligns across 10 bases. CDR3 size: 15 residues. The ends lost 4 bases at V and 6 bases at J; junction bases unmatched: 8. Germline V lookup: CDR1 SGHTA, CDR2 FQGNSA. CDR3 amino acids: CASSSRDRGRAEAFF. Here the CDR3 DNA reads TGTGCCAGCAGCTCCCGGGACAGGGGCCGCGCTGAAGCTTTCTTT.

The V and J genes are TRBV10-2 and TRBJ1-1, with TRBD1 as a possible D gene (5 bases). The CDR3 runs 13 residues. V was cut by 2 bases and J by 5 bases, with 9 bases left in between. In germline, CDR1 is WSHSY, CDR2 SAAADI. The DNA of the CDR3 is TGCGCCAGCAGTGAGCGTGGGGGGACTGAAGCTTTCTTT. Translation: CASSERGGTEAFF.

This chain connects TRBV5-1 to TRBJ1-6; a possible D gene is TRBD1 (6 bases). Germline CDR1 is SGHRS and CDR2 is YFSETQ. The CDR3 is made up of 15 amino acids. V was cut by 0 bases and J by 7 bases, with 11 bases left in between. The CDR3: CASSLAGVGNSPLHF. CDR3 in DNA: TGCGCCAGCAGCTTGGCAGGGGTTGGGAATTCACCCCTCCACTTT.

The chain uses TRBV5-4 and TRBJ2-7, with 9 positions matching TRBD1. The CDR3 totals 16 residues. V shed 3 bases, J shed 3 bases, and the junction held 10 bases outside the gene matches. CDR1 is SGHNT and CDR2 is YYREEE in the germline V gene (reference sequence). Here the CDR3 reads CASSSTGTGNNYEQYV. CDR3 DNA sequence: TGTGCCAGCAGCTCGACCGGGACAGGGAATAACTACGAGCAGTACGTC.

With respect to this clonotype: An end of the junction differs from the germline gene, which may be a read error. This sequence joins TRBV6-2 or TRBV6-3 and TRBJ2-1; D ambiguous. Germline lookup yields CDR1 MNHEY and CDR2 SVGEGT. The CDR3 length is 15 residues. CDR3 DNA: TGTGCCAGCGGTTACATGGGAAGCTCCTACAATGAGCAGTTCTTC. Translated: CASGYMGSSYNEQFF.

The rearrangement joins TRBV5-5 to TRBJ2-3; 9 bases fit TRBD2. Trimming removed 4 bases from V and 7 bases from J; junction bases left unmatched: 13. This CDR3 is 16 amino acids long. Per germline, CDR1 SGHKS and CDR2 YYEKEE (reference sequence). The CDR3 protein is CASSPRGSGSGNTQYF. As DNA, the CDR3 is TGTGCCAGCAGCCCCCGTGGTAGCGGGAGCGGGAATACGCAGTATTTT. Full variable domain (remainder filled in from reference TRBV5-5 and TRBJ2-3): DAGVTQSPTHLIKTRGQQVTLRCSPISGHKSVSWYQQVLGQGPQFIFQYYEKEERGRGNFPDRFSARQFPNYSSELNVNALLLGDSALYLCASSPRGSGSGNTQYFGPGTRLTVL.

Concerning this clonotype: This may be a read error, as it is one base from a much larger clone. The CDR3 end shows no conserved phenylalanine or tryptophan, and so a read error is likely. This rearrangement joins TRBV12-3 or TRBV12-4 to TRBJ2-7, with D tentatively TRBD2 (6 bases). CDR3 length equals 13 residues. V lost 4 bases, J lost 3 bases, and 10 bases lay in between. Here the CDR3 reads CASSSGSHYEQYS. CDR3 nucleotide sequence: TGTGCCAGCAGTTCCGGGAGCCACTACGAGCAGTACTCC.

This clonotype was detected a few times. This chain connects TRBV14 to TRBJ2-1; 7 nucleotides align to TRBD2. Germline values: CDR1 SGHDN, CDR2 FVKESK. With V trimmed by 1 base and J by 9 bases, 9 bases remained unmatched. The CDR3 loop spans 15 amino acids. The CDR3: CASSQAWGRAFEQFF. Written as DNA, the CDR3 is TGTGCCAGCAGCCAAGCTTGGGGGAGGGCCTTTGAGCAGTTCTTC.

This clonotype occurred many times. The chain links TRBV5-1 to TRBJ2-1; D is perhaps TRBD2 (5 bases). Germline V lookup: CDR1 SGHRS, CDR2 YFSETQ. V was trimmed by 3 bases and J by 6 bases, leaving 7 bases between them. The CDR3 is 12 amino acids. The CDR3 nucleotides are TGCGCCAGCAGCTACGAGGGCAATGAGCAGTTCTTC. This encodes CASSYEGNEQFF.

This clonotype has a count of ten or more. The V call is TRBV5-1, the J call TRBJ2-3; TRBD1 agrees at 9 bases. V gave up 4 bases and J gave up 4 bases; unmatched junction bases: 4. Germline assignment: CDR1 SGHRS and CDR2 YFSETQ. The CDR3 extends over 14 amino acids. The CDR3 sequence is CASSTDRGSDTQYF. As DNA, the CDR3 is TGCGCCAGCAGCACCGACAGGGGGTCAGATACGCAGTATTTT.

This clonotype was detected ten times or more. The rearrangement uses TRBV5-1 and TRBJ2-1; possible D gene TRBD2, 6 bases. Trimming left V 1 base short and J 4 bases short, with 12 bases between. The CDR3 has 15 amino acids. Germline CDR1 reads SGHRS; CDR2 reads YFSETQ. The CDR3 DNA follows: TGCGCCAGCAGCTTGTCGGGAGTGAGTTACAATGAGCAGTTCTTC. Translating gives CASSLSGVSYNEQFF.

Ten or more counts support this clonotype. The V and J genes are TRBV7-2 and TRBJ1-4; 7 bases line up with TRBD1. This CDR3 is built from 16 residues. From germline, CDR1 is SGHTA and CDR2 FQGNSA. V lost 5 bases and J lost 0; bases outside the gene matches: 6. The CDR3 DNA is TGTGCCAGCAGCCGGGACAGTCGCCCAACTAATGAAAAACTGTTTTTT. This translates into CASSRDSRPTNEKLFF.

This clonotype was observed many times. The rearrangement links TRBV7-2 to TRBJ1-2, with 7 bases lining up with TRBD1. With V trimmed by 5 bases and J by 3 bases, 9 bases remained unmatched. CDR3 length: 15 amino acids. CDR1 SGHTA and CDR2 FQGNSA come from the germline V gene. This chain's CDR3 is CASSGRGDSDYGYTF. In DNA form, the CDR3 reads TGTGCCAGCAGCGGGCGGGGGGACAGCGACTATGGCTACACCTTC.

This chain connects TRBV2 to TRBJ2-1; 7 positions match TRBD2. Germline loops: CDR1 SNHLY, CDR2 FYNNEI. The CDR3 has 16 residues. With 5 bases clipped from V and 7 bases from J, the junction kept 14 bases outside the gene matches. The CDR3 here is CASSPLWSSGGNEQFF. CDR3 coding DNA: TGTGCCAGCAGTCCCCTTTGGTCTAGCGGAGGGAATGAGCAGTTCTTC.

This clonotype was recorded a few times. The V gene is TRBV3-1, the J gene TRBJ2-5; the D gene could be TRBD1 or TRBD2 (5 bases each). V was pared by 8 bases and J by 1 base, with 17 bases between. The germline gives CDR1 LGHDT, CDR2 YNNKEL (reference sequence). The CDR3 is made up of 15 amino acids. CDR3 bases: TGTGCCAGCTCGTCTCTTGGGGGATCCCAAGAGACCCAGTACTTC. This gives the protein CASSSLGGSQETQYF.

The chain has TRBV21-1 and TRBJ2-1; TRBD2 is taken as the D call from the table, unchecked against the DNA. TRBV21-1 is flagged as a pseudogene. There are 20 residues in the CDR3. This CDR3 reads CASSKSPRTSGEGSYNEQFF. The CDR3 DNA sequence: TGTGCCAGCAGCAAATCACCCAGGACTAGCGGGGAAGGCTCCTACAATGAGCAGTTCTTC.

This clonotype was counted only a few times. V gene TRBV18 combines with J gene TRBJ1-5; D gene ambiguous. Germline V gene lookup returns CDR1 KGHSH and CDR2 LQKENI. Trimming took off 5 bases at V and 7 bases at J, with 12 bases between the two ends. This CDR3 comprises 13 residues. The CDR3 region is CASSADRAQPQHF. The CDR3 DNA sequence: TGTGCCAGCTCAGCCGACCGGGCCCAGCCCCAGCATTTT.

The chain uses TRBV20-1 and TRBJ2-3, with TRBD2 matching 11 bases. Germline V gene lookup returns CDR1 DFQATT and CDR2 SNEGSKA (reference sequence). The CDR3 is made up of 15 amino acids. Trimming at V came to 4 bases and at J to 5 bases, leaving 8 bases not matched to a gene. In DNA form, the CDR3 reads TGCAGTGCTATATCTAGCGGGAGGACCCGAGATACGCAGTATTTT. Encoded protein: CSAISSGRTRDTQYF.

The chain couples TRBV29-1 to TRBJ1-4; D may be TRBD1 (5 bases). Trimming took off 4 bases at V and 3 bases at J, with 18 bases between the two ends. The CDR3 runs 16 residues. The germline V gene has CDR1 SQVTM and CDR2 ANQGSEA. The CDR3 is CSVASFWGAANEKLFF. The CDR3 coding sequence is TGCAGCGTTGCCTCTTTTTGGGGCGCGGCTAATGAAAAACTGTTTTTT.

The rearrangement uses TRBV9 and TRBJ2-7; D is unclear. Germline CDR1 and CDR2: SGDLS and YYNGEE. The CDR3 sequence is 14 residues long. The CDR3 coding sequence is TGTGCTCCGGGCACTCTTTTCCCCTTCTACGAGCAGTACGTC. This codes for CAPGTLFPFYEQYV.